This T cell receptor beta chain was recorded in a study of blood T cell repertoires in COVID-19. The CDR3 covers 14 residues. Deletions cut 4 bases from V and 1 base from J, with 10 bases between. Germline loops: CDR1 MNHEY, CDR2 SMNVEV (reference sequence). Across 20 to 25 US areas, participants ranged in age from about 18 to 90 years. Participants were placed into cohorts based on the clinical history they reported. Donors of Cohort 3 who recovered were those that had two negative PCRs, clearance, or symptom resolution. Authors' analysis steps: The authors estimated nucleated cell counts from reference gene primer amplification. Sequencing was performed with immunoSEQ multiplex PCR; in TCRdb, only in-frame clones are kept and a portion is missing. V, J and clone size reflect that table, while D and trimming were determined from the DNA. The sample consists of approximately 230,000 clones, around 89% of them appearing once.

The origin of this receptor is a woman under 40 who had recovered from COVID-19. Sample: PBMCs or T cells enriched from blood (not recorded which). The chain uses TRBV27 and TRBJ1-1; D is possibly TRBD1 (5 bases). The CDR3 DNA is TGTGCCAGCAGTTCCTGGGGCGGGAACACTGAAGCTTTCTTT. Its protein is CASSSWGGNTEAFF.